The clone carrying this T cell receptor (beta chain) has more than one count but fewer than ten. Its specificity is unknown. The data derive from a study of vaccination and CD4 T cells after COVID-19. For the study at large: The convalescents included six males and four females, and among them two were Hispanic while seven were Caucasian. Collection of post-vaccine samples followed dose two by a median roughly 72 days, spanning a range of 14 to 241. General observations from the study: Analysis of convalescent patients found that 304 of 307 vaccine-specific clones were spike mono-reactive.

The CDR3 contains 14 residues. V lost 1 base and J 7 bases, leaving 13 bases between the germline ends. An Oncomine TCR Beta short-read assay was used to sequence the DNA from cultured CD4+ T cells. TCRdb re-called the PCR reads with MiXCR, one entry per CDR3 protein. The sample lists 9,000 to 15,000 distinct CDR3 sequences, approximately 47% occurring once. Treatment given: 10-day PBMC culture with coronavirus spike peptide pools or control peptides (ViraFEST assay). Under the ViraFEST approach, antigen-specific T cells were expanded with peptide pools and TCRs subsequently sequenced. The chain combines TRBV12-3 or TRBV12-4 with TRBJ1-2; D gene ambiguous. The source material was cultured CD4+ T cells from blood. This sequence originates from a human donor with COVID-19. CDR3 loop: CASSLDRGIRGYTF. The CDR3, as DNA: TGTGCCAGCAGTTTAGACCGGGGTATTCGTGGCTACACCTTC.